The rows below give T cell receptor beta chains drawn from one sample of a study of cytomegalovirus exposure and HLA in healthy donors. TCRdb keeps only in-frame clones here, not all; method: immunoSEQ multiplex PCR. Of tens of thousands of clones in the sample, approximately 62% were seen once. The sample taken for sequencing was PBMCs. Receptors were obtained from a male donor in good health and CMV-seropositive. The CDR3 runs from the conserved cysteine through the conserved F or W. A D gene is named only where the DNA matches it firmly. Clone size is given for some rows only: seen once, a few or many times, or a class if the clone is expanded.

V	J	size	D	DNA	CDR3
TRBV28	TRBJ1-1	.	.	TGTGCCAGCAGTTTAGGACACCTGAACACTGAAGCTTTCTTT	CASSLGHLNTEAFF
TRBV19	TRBJ1-2	.	.	TGTGCCAGTAGTATAGATCCTGATGGCTACACCTTC	CASSIDPDGYTF
TRBV7-2	TRBJ2-1	.	TRBD2	TGTGCCAGCACCCAGGGGTCTAGCGGGGATCGGGAGCAGTTCTTC	CASTQGSSGDREQFF
TRBV7-8	TRBJ2-3	.	.	TGTGCCAGCACCTCGGGGGGCTGGGTTACGCAGTATTTT	CASTSGGWVTQYF
TRBV28	TRBJ1-6	.	.	TGTGCCAGCAGTTCTATGGGCACCGTGAGCTCCTATAATTCACCCCTCCACTTT	CASSSMGTVSSYNSPLHF
TRBV28	TRBJ1-5	.	.	TGTGCCACGCGTAGTCCCACCAATCAGCCCCAGCATTTT	CATRSPTNQPQHF
TRBV7-9	TRBJ2-7	.	TRBD1	TGTGCCAGCAGCTCACCCCAGACAGGGGTATACGAGCAGTACTTC	CASSSPQTGVYEQYF
TRBV7-2	TRBJ2-3	.	.	TGTGCCAGCAGCTTAGCTGTCGGTTCTTTAATAGATACGCAGTATTTT	CASSLAVGSLIDTQYF
TRBV6-5	TRBJ2-2	.	.	TGTGCCAGCAGTTACTCCCCAGCGGCTTACACCGGGGAGCTGTTTTTT	CASSYSPAAYTGELFF
TRBV28	TRBJ1-1	.	.	TGTGCCAGCAGTCCACCGACCGGACAGCGGTTCGCTGAAGCTTTCTTT	CASSPPTGQRFAEAFF
TRBV7-2	TRBJ2-1	.	TRBD2	TGTGCCAGCAGCTTACTTAGGACTAGCGGGGGGAGGAGTGAGCAGTTCTTC	CASSLLRTSGGRSEQFF
TRBV28	TRBJ2-2	.	.	TGTGCCAGCAGTTTGGCTTACACCGGGGAGCTGTTTTTT	CASSLAYTGELFF
TRBV28	TRBJ2-7	.	.	TGTGCCAGCAGTCCCCAGTTGGCCTACGAGCAGTACTTC	CASSPQLAYEQYF
TRBV30	TRBJ2-1	.	.	TGTGCCTGGAGCGACCCACCTTATGGGCTGGGGCAGTTCTTC	CAWSDPPYGLGQFF
TRBV7-9	TRBJ1-3	.	.	TGTGCCAGCAGCTTAGCGGGGAGGACTGGAAACACCATATATTTT	CASSLAGRTGNTIYF
TRBV5-5	TRBJ2-7	few	TRBD2	TGTGCCAGCAGCTTGGAGAGCGGGAGGACCTACGAGCAGTACTTC	CASSLESGRTYEQYF
TRBV18	TRBJ2-7	.	.	TGTGCCAGCTCACAACAGGTCTACGAGCAGTACTTC	CASSQQVYEQYF
TRBV6-5	TRBJ2-7	.	TRBD1	TGTGCCAGCAGTCAGGGGGCGGGTGAGCAGTACTTC	CASSQGAGEQYF
TRBV18	TRBJ1-1	.	.	TGTGCCAGCTCACCCTCCGGGACTCCGGACGCTGCTTTCTTT	CASSPSGTPDAAFF
TRBV30	TRBJ1-3	.	.	TGTGCCTGGAGTGTAACATTCTCTGGAAACACCATATATTTT	CAWSVTFSGNTIYF
TRBV6-1	TRBJ2-6	.	.	TGTGCCAGCAGTGGACGCCGGGACTCCGGTCCCTCTGGGGCCAACGTCCTGACTTTC	CASSGRRDSGPSGANVLTF
TRBV4-2	TRBJ2-5	few	TRBD2	TGTGCCAGCAGCCAGGTAATGGGCCTAGCGGGAGAAAAGACCCAGTACTTC	CASSQVMGLAGEKTQYF
TRBV19	TRBJ1-1	.	.	TGTGCCAGTAGTACCATTCCGTCCCTAAACTCGAACACTGAAGCTTTCTTT	CASSTIPSLNSNTEAFF
TRBV5-1	TRBJ1-1	.	TRBD1	TGCGCCAGCAGCTACTCAGGGGGATCGAACACTGAAGCTTTCTTT	CASSYSGGSNTEAFF
TRBV2	TRBJ1-1	once	.	TGTGCCAGCAGTCCTCCCGCCGCGCCGATCGAAGCTTTCTTT	CASSPPAAPIEAFF
TRBV7-9	TRBJ1-4	.	TRBD1	TGTGCCAGCAGCCCCCACCCTACAGGGGATGAAAAACTGTTTTTT	CASSPHPTGDEKLFF
TRBV7-2	TRBJ1-6	.	.	TGTGCCAGCAGCCTACTCCCTGTGGGCTATTCACCCCTCCACTTT	CASSLLPVGYSPLHF
TRBV9	TRBJ1-1	.	.	TGTGCCAGCAGCGTAGAAGCAAACACTGAAGCTTTCTTT	CASSVEANTEAFF
TRBV7-4	TRBJ2-7	.	TRBD2	TGTGCCAGCAGCTTAGATCCCGGACTAGCGGGAGGGTTGGTCTCCTACGAGCAGTACTTC	CASSLDPGLAGGLVSYEQYF
TRBV7-9	TRBJ2-5	.	TRBD2	TGTGCCAGCAGCTCTACTAGCGGGAGACTATCAGAGACCCAGTACTTC	CASSSTSGRLSETQYF
TRBV2	TRBJ2-2	few	TRBD1	TGTGCCTCCAACAGGGGGAGTCGGACCGGGGAGCTGTTTTTT	CASNRGSRTGELFF
TRBV4-3	TRBJ2-7	once	TRBD1	TGCGCCAGCAGCCAAGACCTCGGGACAGGCTACGAGCAGTACTTC	CASSQDLGTGYEQYF
TRBV19	TRBJ1-1	.	.	TGTGCCAGTAGTCCGGGGAACACTGAAGCTTTCTTT	CASSPGNTEAFF
TRBV4-1	TRBJ1-1	.	TRBD1	TGCGCCAGCAGCCGGCCTGGACAGGTCTTACAGGACACTGAAGCTTTCTTT	CASSRPGQVLQDTEAFF
TRBV10-2	TRBJ1-1	.	.	TGCGCCAGCACCCGGGACATATTGAACACTGAAGCTTTCTTT	CASTRDILNTEAFF
TRBV11-3	TRBJ2-7	.	TRBD1	TGTGCCAGCAGCTCCGGACAGGGGGGGGCCTACGAGCAGTACTTC	CASSSGQGGAYEQYF
TRBV18	TRBJ2-7	.	TRBD1	TGTGCCAGCTCACCGTCAGACAGGGGGCCCACCTACGAGCAGTACTTC	CASSPSDRGPTYEQYF
TRBV11-2	TRBJ1-2	once	TRBD1	TGTGCCAGCAGTCCCACAGGGGCGGGCGGGTATGGCTACACCTTC	CASSPTGAGGYGYTF
TRBV2	TRBJ2-3	.	TRBD2	TGTGCCAGCAGTTCGTCACCGGGAGGTACGCAGTATTTT	CASSSSPGGTQYF
TRBV25-1	TRBJ1-2	.	.	TGTGCCAGCAGCATGGGCTCCTATGGCTACACCTTC	CASSMGSYGYTF
TRBV7-6	TRBJ2-7	once	TRBD2	TGTGCCAGCAGCTCTAGCGGGGGGACCTACGAGCAGTACTTC	CASSSSGGTYEQYF